The 25 T cell receptor beta chains presented below share a single source sample, sequenced in a study of blood T cell repertoires in COVID-19. Measured with immunoSEQ multiplex PCR; TCRdb has only the in-frame clones, and not every one. The table has 40,000 or so clones, around 82% seen once. Source material: peripheral blood. The receptor source for this set is a human donor in a cohort sampled during active COVID-19.

The chain has TRBV7-2 and TRBJ2-2; the match to TRBD2 covers 12 bases. V was pared by 5 bases and J by 7 bases, with 11 bases of the junction left unmatched. The CDR3 covers 17 residues. CDR1 is SGHTA and CDR2 is FQGNSA in the germline V gene. The CDR3 DNA is TGTGCCAGCAGCACTTGGGCTAGCGGGGGGGCGAACGGGGAGCTGTTTTTT. Its translation: CASSTWASGGANGELFF.

This chain links TRBV11-2 with TRBJ1-1; D unclear. V lost 6 bases and J 6 bases, leaving 20 bases between the germline ends. CDR1 is SGHAT, CDR2 FQNNGV, per germline. The CDR3 loop spans 15 amino acids. CDR3: CASSFRRSPISEAFF. The CDR3 DNA is TGTGCCAGCAGTTTCAGGAGGAGCCCAATCTCTGAAGCTTTCTTT.

CDR3 amino acids: CASSQAGPGNTIYF. The CDR3 DNA reads as TGTGCCAGCAGCCAAGCAGGGCCTGGAAACACCATATATTTT. This chain connects TRBV4-2 to TRBJ1-3, with D tentatively TRBD1 (5 bases). CDR3 size: 14 residues. Germline-derived CDR1 and CDR2 are LGHNA and YNFKEQ. Trimming cost V 1 base and J 2 bases, with 6 bases left between them.

The genes are TRBV19 and TRBJ2-3; no clear D gene. The CDR3 covers 14 residues. V was clipped by 6 bases and J by 2 bases, with 12 bases between them. CDR1 and CDR2 from the germline V gene are LNHDA and SQIVND (reference sequence). CDR3 in amino acids: CASSRQPHTDTQYF. Here the CDR3 DNA reads TGTGCCAGTAGCAGGCAGCCACACACAGATACGCAGTATTTT.

This clone was detected only a few times. This chain uses TRBV7-9 with TRBJ2-4; D call uncertain. V lost 2 bases to trimming and J lost 1 base, with 6 bases between them. CDR3 length: 14 amino acids. Germline V gives CDR1 SEHNR, CDR2 FQNEAQ (reference sequence). DNA of the CDR3: TGTGCCAGCAGCTTATCCGGGGCCAAAAACATTCAGTACTTC. The encoded protein is CASSLSGAKNIQYF.

The V and J genes are TRBV19 and TRBJ1-2, with 8 bases aligning to TRBD1. This CDR3 region has 14 residues. V shed 5 bases, J shed 7 bases, and the junction held 9 bases outside the gene matches. Germline assignment: CDR1 LNHDA and CDR2 SQIVND (reference sequence). CDR3 protein: CASSLSGQGGGYTF. The CDR3 DNA sequence: TGTGCCAGTAGTCTCAGCGGACAGGGCGGTGGCTACACCTTC.

This chain uses TRBV28 with TRBJ1-2; 8 bases are shared with TRBD1. The germline V gene encodes CDR1 MDHEN and CDR2 SYDVKM. Trimming at V came to 4 bases and at J to 7 bases, leaving 11 bases not matched to a gene. The CDR3 sequence is 15 residues long. CDR3 amino acids: CASSSPGTGRGGYTF. DNA of the CDR3: TGTGCCAGCAGTTCCCCTGGGACAGGACGTGGTGGCTACACCTTC.

This clone was counted a single time. The chain employs TRBV5-1 and TRBJ1-5; 7 nucleotides agree with TRBD1. V lost 4 bases and J lost 2; bases outside the gene matches: 6. Germline values: CDR1 SGHRS, CDR2 YFSETQ. The CDR3 contains 15 residues. The CDR3 nucleotides are TGCGCCAGCAGCGAAACAGGGGTGCGCAATCAGCCCCAGCATTTT. It encodes CASSETGVRNQPQHF.

Relative to its sample, this clone is medium-sized. The V call is TRBV7-6, the J call TRBJ1-6, with a weak D call TRBD1 (5 bases). The V end was cut by 4 bases, the J end by 10 bases, with 11 bases between. CDR1 SGHVS and CDR2 FNYEAQ come from the germline V gene. CDR3 length: 13 amino acids. The CDR3 region is CASSSRGGSPLHF. In DNA, the CDR3 is TGTGCCAGCAGCTCGCGGGGGGGGTCACCCCTCCACTTT.

The rearrangement joins TRBV5-6 to TRBJ2-2, with 7 bases identical to TRBD2. This CDR3 has 16 residues. Looked up from germline, CDR1 is SGHDT and CDR2 is YYEEEE. The ends lost 0 bases at V and 0 bases at J; junction bases unmatched: 2. The CDR3 region is CASSLAGLANTGELFF. The CDR3 bases are TGTGCCAGCAGCTTGGCCGGACTAGCGAACACCGGGGAGCTGTTTTTT.

The CDR3 spells CASSPPGTIYNEQFF. For the CDR3, the DNA is TGTGCCAGCTCACCACCTGGGACTATATACAATGAGCAGTTCTTC. The V gene is TRBV18, the J gene TRBJ2-1, with 7 bases that match TRBD2. The CDR3 spans 15 residues. CDR1 is KGHSH, CDR2 LQKENI, per germline. V shed 0 bases and J 4 bases; nucleotides not matched to a gene: 3.

The chain combines TRBV5-4 with TRBJ2-7; 8 nucleotides agree with TRBD1. CDR1 is SGHNT and CDR2 is YYREEE in the germline V gene (reference sequence). The CDR3 length is 15 residues. J lost 2 bases, V lost 0 bases, and 4 bases had no gene match. This CDR3 is CASSLGWTGTYEQYF. The CDR3 DNA sequence: TGTGCCAGCAGCTTGGGATGGACAGGGACCTACGAGCAGTACTTC.

The chain has TRBV5-6 and TRBJ1-4; D is undetermined. CDR1 is SGHDT, CDR2 YYEEEE, per germline. The CDR3 loop spans 14 amino acids. V lost 0 bases and J 7 bases, leaving 10 bases between the germline ends. In DNA, the CDR3 is TGTGCCAGCAGCTTGGGGCTTACGGGTGAAAAACTGTTTTTT. This translates into CASSLGLTGEKLFF.

Note on this clone: The same CDR3 also results from other DNA sequences found in this sample. The chain carries TRBV5-1 and TRBJ2-5; D not resolved. Trimming removed 0 bases at V and 4 bases at J, with 7 bases between. This CDR3 comprises 13 residues. Germline V CDR1 and CDR2: SGHRS, YFSETQ. The CDR3 DNA is TGCGCCAGCAGCTTGGCCAGGCGAGAGACCCAGTACTTC. Protein: CASSLARRETQYF.

The V call is TRBV12-3 or TRBV12-4, the J call TRBJ1-2, with D possibly matching TRBD1 (6 bases). CDR3 length equals 13 residues. V lost 1 base and J 8 bases, leaving 11 bases between the germline ends. This CDR3 is CASSLGGGWGYTF. The CDR3 DNA sequence: TGTGCCAGCAGTTTAGGCGGGGGCTGGGGCTACACCTTC.

V gene TRBV10-2 combines with J gene TRBJ2-5, with D possibly matching TRBD2 (7 bases). The length of the CDR3 is 16 residues. The germline CDR1 and CDR2 sequences are WSHSY and SAAADI. Trimming removed 2 bases from V and 0 bases from J, with 13 bases in between. In DNA, the CDR3 is TGCGCCAGCAGTGAGCCCCTAGGGGGGGACCAAGAGACCCAGTACTTC. It specifies CASSEPLGGDQETQYF.

The chain has TRBV19 and TRBJ2-7; 7 bases agree with TRBD1. V lost 5 bases to trimming and J lost 6 bases; unmatched junction nucleotides: 13. The CDR3 sequence is 15 residues long. The V gene's germline CDR1 is LNHDA and CDR2 SQIVND (reference sequence). CDR3 nucleotide sequence: TGTGCCAGTAGTCCCTACAGGGGAAGGAGCGGCGAGCAGTACTTC. As protein: CASSPYRGRSGEQYF.

This clone was seen a few times. The V call is TRBV10-3, the J call TRBJ2-5, with 8 bases aligning to TRBD1. The CDR3 has 16 amino acids. The germline gives CDR1 ENHRY, CDR2 SYGVKD. V was pared by 0 bases and J by 1 base, with 4 bases of the junction left unmatched. The CDR3 sequence is CAISESGGQVQETQYF. The CDR3 DNA follows: TGTGCCATCAGTGAGTCCGGGGGACAGGTCCAAGAGACCCAGTACTTC.

This clone has just a few counts. One junction end does not reproduce the germline sequence, and a read error may be involved. This chain joins TRBV4-1 and TRBJ1-5; 11 bases match TRBD1. This CDR3 has 16 residues. Germline loops: CDR1 MGHRA, CDR2 YSYEKL. CDR3 residues: CASSQEGTGGNLPQHF. The CDR3, as DNA: TGCGCCAGCAGCCAAGAAGGGACAGGGGGAAATCTGCCCCAGCATTTT.

This rearrangement joins TRBV19 to TRBJ1-5; D may be TRBD1 (5 bases). Germline loops: CDR1 LNHDA, CDR2 SQIVND (reference sequence). Trimming pared 3 bases from V and 3 bases from J, leaving 15 bases between. The CDR3 extends over 16 amino acids. CDR3 DNA: TGTGCCAGTAGTATGTCGGGGGACCGCCTCAATCAGCCCCAGCATTTT. This translates into CASSMSGDRLNQPQHF.

This chain uses TRBV6-6 with TRBJ2-1; 14 nucleotides line up with TRBD2. V shed 5 bases, J shed 13 bases, and the junction held 10 bases outside the gene matches. Germline CDR1 and CDR2: MNHNY and SVGAGI (reference sequence). The CDR3 extends over 15 amino acids. The CDR3 sequence: CASSLTGTSGGKQFF. Written as DNA, the CDR3 is TGTGCCAGCAGTCTAACTGGGACTAGCGGGGGAAAACAGTTCTTC.

This chain uses TRBV10-1 with TRBJ2-7, with D unclear. CDR3 length equals 12 residues. The germline V gene has CDR1 WNHNN and CDR2 SYGVQD (reference sequence). V lost 4 bases and J 1 base, leaving 5 bases between the germline ends. The CDR3 DNA reads as TGCGCCAGCAGTGCCGGGTCCTACGAGCAGTACTTC. Translation: CASSAGSYEQYF.

The chain uses TRBV5-1 and TRBJ2-5; D gene uncertain. The CDR3 contains 12 residues. Trimming removed 1 base from V and 4 bases from J, with 5 bases in between. Germline values: CDR1 SGHRS, CDR2 YFSETQ. In nucleotides, the CDR3 is TGCGCCAGCAGCTTGTCCGGAGAGACCCAGTACTTC. It codes for CASSLSGETQYF.

V and J are TRBV14 and TRBJ1-6; D perhaps matches TRBD1 (6 bases). Deletions cut 4 bases from V and 10 bases from J, with 14 bases between. This CDR3 is 14 amino acids long. Germline CDR1 is SGHDN and CDR2 is FVKESK. The CDR3 is CASSPWGLGSPLHF. The DNA of the CDR3 is TGTGCCAGCAGCCCGTGGGGGCTGGGGTCACCCCTCCACTTT.

The gene calls are TRBV5-1 and TRBJ2-7; 7 bases are shared with TRBD1. This CDR3 is built from 15 residues. Germline V gives CDR1 SGHRS, CDR2 YFSETQ. V shed 4 bases, J shed 3 bases, and the junction held 10 bases outside the gene matches. This CDR3 reads CASSPTDRESYEQYF. The CDR3 nucleotides read TGCGCCAGCAGCCCTACCGACAGGGAGAGCTACGAGCAGTACTTC. Variable domain in full (rest from reference TRBV5-1 and TRBJ2-7): KAGVTQTPRYLIKTRGQQVTLSCSPISGHRSVSWYQQTPGQGLQFLFEYFSETQRNKGNFPGRFSGRQFSNSRSEMNVSTLELGDSALYLCASSPTDRESYEQYFGPGTRLTVT.